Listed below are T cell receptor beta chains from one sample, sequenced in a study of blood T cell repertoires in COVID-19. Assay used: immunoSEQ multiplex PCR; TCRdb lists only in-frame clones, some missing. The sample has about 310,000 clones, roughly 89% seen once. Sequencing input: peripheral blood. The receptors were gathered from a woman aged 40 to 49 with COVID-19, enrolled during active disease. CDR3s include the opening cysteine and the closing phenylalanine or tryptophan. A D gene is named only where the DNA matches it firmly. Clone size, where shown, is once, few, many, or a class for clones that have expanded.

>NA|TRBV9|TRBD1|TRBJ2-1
TGTGCCAGCAGCCCCGGGACAGGGGGTCTATACAATGAGCAGTTCTTC
CASSPGTGGLYNEQFF
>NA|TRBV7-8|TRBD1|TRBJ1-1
TGTGCCAGCAGCTTAGCGGCAGGGGGCTACGGCACTGAAGCTTTCTTT
CASSLAAGGYGTEAFF
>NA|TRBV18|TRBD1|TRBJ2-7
TGTGCCAGCTCACCCATACCCGACAGGGGCAACGAGCAGTACTTC
CASSPIPDRGNEQYF
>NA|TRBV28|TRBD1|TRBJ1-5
TGTGCCAGCAGTCCAACAGGGGCCCCCAATCAGCCCCAGCATTTT
CASSPTGAPNQPQHF
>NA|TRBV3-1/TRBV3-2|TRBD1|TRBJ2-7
TGTGCCAGCAGCCAACACCGCCGGGACAGGGTGAGGTACGAGCAGTACTTC
CASSQHRRDRVRYEQYF
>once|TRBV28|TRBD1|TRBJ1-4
TGTGCCAGCAGTTTCGGGGGACAGGTCGAAAAACTGTTTTTT
CASSFGGQVEKLFF
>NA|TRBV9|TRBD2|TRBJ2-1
TGTGCCAGCAGCGTGAGGGGGGCGGGAGGCTGGGGCAATGAGCAGTTCTTC
CASSVRGAGGWGNEQFF
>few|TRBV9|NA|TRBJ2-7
TGTGCCAGCAGTCTTAGGACAGCTTCCGAGCAGTACTTC
CASSLRTASEQYF
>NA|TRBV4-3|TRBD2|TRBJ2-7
TGCGCCAGCAGCCAGTCACTAGCGGGGAGGGCTTACGAGCAGTACTTC
CASSQSLAGRAYEQYF
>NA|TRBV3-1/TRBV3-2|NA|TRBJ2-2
TGTGCCAGCAGCCAAGGGCAGAAACACACCGGGGAGCTGTTTTTT
CASSQGQKHTGELFF
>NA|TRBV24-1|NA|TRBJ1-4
TGTGCCACCAGTGAGGGCCGACAAGCTAATGAAAAACTGTTTTTT
CATSEGRQANEKLFF
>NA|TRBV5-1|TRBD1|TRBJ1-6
TGCGCCAGCAGTCAGGGGGTAGGTTCACCCCTCCACTTT
CASSQGVGSPLHF
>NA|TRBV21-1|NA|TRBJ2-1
TGTGCCAGCAGCAAAGAAGTGTCTAGCGGGGGAATACACAATGAGCAGTTCTTC
CASSKEVSSGGIHNEQFF
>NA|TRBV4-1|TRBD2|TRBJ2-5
TGCGCCAGCAGCCAAGAGAATAGCGGGGTCACGCGGGAGACCCAGTACTTC
CASSQENSGVTRETQYF
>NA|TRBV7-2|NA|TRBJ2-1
TGTGCCAGCAGCCCCCAACAGGGAAGGAATGAGCAGTTCTTC
CASSPQQGRNEQFF
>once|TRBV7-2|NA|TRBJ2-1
TGTGCCAGCAGCCTCGGGACTTTTCGTGAGCAGTTCTTC
CASSLGTFREQFF
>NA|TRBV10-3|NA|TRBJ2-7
TGTGCCATCAGTGATTTCCGGGACACCAACTACGAGCAGTACTTC
CAISDFRDTNYEQYF
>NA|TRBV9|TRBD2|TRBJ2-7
TGTGCCAGCAGCGAGGGAGCGGGGGGCTCCTACGAGCAGTACTTC
CASSEGAGGSYEQYF
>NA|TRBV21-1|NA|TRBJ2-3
TGTGCCAGCACCAACACGGGTAGCGGGATATTCGTAGATACGCAGTATTTT
CASTNTGSGIFVDTQYF
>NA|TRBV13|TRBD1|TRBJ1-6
TGTGCCAGCAGCCGGACAGGGGGAGGTAATTCACCCCTCCACTTT
CASSRTGGGNSPLHF
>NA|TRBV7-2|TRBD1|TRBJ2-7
TGTGCCAGCAGTAACAACCGGGACAGGGTCTACGAGCAGTACTTC
CASSNNRDRVYEQYF
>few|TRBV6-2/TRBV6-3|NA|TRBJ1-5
TGTGCCAGCAGTTACTCGGCTGATCAGCCCCAGCATTTT
CASSYSADQPQHF
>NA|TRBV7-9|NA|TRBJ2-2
TGTGCCAGCGTCGGACGAACAGGCGGGGAGCTGTTTTTT
CASVGRTGGELFF
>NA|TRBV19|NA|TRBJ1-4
TGTGCCAGTAGTCCTACCGCAACTAATGAAAAACTGTTTTTT
CASSPTATNEKLFF
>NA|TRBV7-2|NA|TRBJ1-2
TGTGCCAGCAGCCCGCAAGGGGGAGACTATGGCTACACCTTC
CASSPQGGDYGYTF
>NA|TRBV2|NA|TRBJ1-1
TGTGCCAGCAGTTGGACTAACCGGCCCCACACTGAAGCTTTCTTT
CASSWTNRPHTEAFF
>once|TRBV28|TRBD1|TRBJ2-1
TGTGCCAGCAGCCAAGGGACAGGGAGGCACAATGAGCAGTTCTTC
CASSQGTGRHNEQFF
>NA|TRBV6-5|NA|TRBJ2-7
TGTGCCAGCAGCCCCCCGACAGGTCACGAGCAGTACTTC
CASSPPTGHEQYF
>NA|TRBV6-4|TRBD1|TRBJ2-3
TGTGCCAGCAGTGACTCGACAGGGGCAGATACGCAGTATTTT
CASSDSTGADTQYF
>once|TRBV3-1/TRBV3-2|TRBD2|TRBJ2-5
TGTGCCAGCAGCCAAGCCAGGGCTCGGGGGGAAGGAGAGACCCAGTACTTC
CASSQARARGEGETQYF
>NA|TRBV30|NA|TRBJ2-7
TGTGCCTGGAGTGTTCAGGCCGAGCAGTACTTC
CAWSVQAEQYF
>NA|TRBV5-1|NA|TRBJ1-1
TGCGCCAGCTCCCGTTGGGGAGTGAACACTGAAGCTTTCTTT
CASSRWGVNTEAFF
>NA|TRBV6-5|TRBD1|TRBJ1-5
TGTGCCAGCAGAAGGGGACAGGGCGGGGATCAGCCCCAGCATTTT
CASRRGQGGDQPQHF
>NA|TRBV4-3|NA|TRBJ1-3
TGCGCCAGCAGCCAAGGTGGCGTCGGGACTGGAAACACCATATATTTT
CASSQGGVGTGNTIYF
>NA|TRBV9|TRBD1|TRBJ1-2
TGTGCCAGCAGCCTCTCCGGGACAGGGGGCTTTCAGGGCTACACCTTC
CASSLSGTGGFQGYTF
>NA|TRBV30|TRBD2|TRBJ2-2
TGTGCCTGGAGTGCGAGCGGGAGGCAGACCGGGGAGCTGTTTTTT
CAWSASGRQTGELFF
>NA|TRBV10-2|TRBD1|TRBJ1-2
TGCGCCAGCAGTGGGACAGGGGTGGATGGCTACACCTTC
CASSGTGVDGYTF
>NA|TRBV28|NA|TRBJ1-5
TGTGCCAGCAGCCAGGGACAATCGCATCAGCCCCAGCATTTT
CASSQGQSHQPQHF
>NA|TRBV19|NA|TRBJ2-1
TGTGCCACCAGACTCCTTAACCCTCACAATGAGCAGTTCTTC
CATRLLNPHNEQFF